This is a list of T cell receptor beta chains from one sample in a study of human T cells and chemical hapten exposure. Each CDR3 protein is one row after TCRdb ran MiXCR on the RACE reads. The sample carries about 180,000 distinct CDR3 sequences, approximately 31% recorded once. The sequencing used whole blood, collected in connection with sensitization to the hapten diphenylcyclopropenone (DPC). These TCRs come from a woman in her thirties with alopecia areata. Some clones in this sample may be carry-over from other donors' samples. Each CDR3 is given with its conserved first and last residue. Each record gives: V gene, J gene, clone size, D gene, CDR3 protein, CDR3 DNA. The D gene is left open where the match is weak. Rows may omit the clone size; those that give it use once, few, many or a size class.

v_gene: TRBV28
j_gene: TRBJ2-7
abundance: NA
d_gene: NA
CDR3aa: CASSLDPSYEQYF
CDR3nt: TGTGCCAGCAGTTTGGACCCCTCCTACGAGCAGTACTTC

v_gene: TRBV7-2
j_gene: TRBJ1-6
abundance: NA
d_gene: NA
CDR3aa: CASSLRRQGNSPLHF
CDR3nt: TGTGCCAGCAGCTTACGCCGCCAGGGGAATTCACCCCTCCACTTT

v_gene: TRBV28
j_gene: TRBJ2-5
abundance: NA
d_gene: TRBD1
CDR3aa: CASSRAGTGDPQETQYF
CDR3nt: TGTGCCAGCAGTCGGGCTGGGACAGGGGACCCCCAAGAGACCCAGTACTTC

v_gene: TRBV28
j_gene: TRBJ2-3
abundance: NA
d_gene: NA
CDR3aa: CASSSPGAAQDTQYF
CDR3nt: TGTGCCAGCAGTTCCCCGGGGGCGGCACAAGATACGCAGTATTTT

v_gene: TRBV28
j_gene: TRBJ1-2
abundance: NA
d_gene: TRBD1
CDR3aa: CASTSSQGGSTF
CDR3nt: TGTGCCAGCACCTCCTCGCAGGGGGGAAGCACCTTC

v_gene: TRBV7-9
j_gene: TRBJ1-1
abundance: NA
d_gene: NA
CDR3aa: CASSPRDGGTEAFF
CDR3nt: TGTGCCAGCAGCCCAAGGGACGGCGGGACTGAAGCTTTCTTT

v_gene: TRBV10-3
j_gene: TRBJ2-1
abundance: NA
d_gene: TRBD2
CDR3aa: CAISSDSGRNDNEQFF
CDR3nt: TGTGCCATCAGCTCGGATAGCGGGAGGAATGACAATGAGCAGTTCTTC

v_gene: TRBV6-2/TRBV6-3
j_gene: TRBJ2-2
abundance: NA
d_gene: TRBD2
CDR3aa: CASSYNVGLAGAMNTGELFF
CDR3nt: TGTGCCAGCAGTTATAATGTAGGACTAGCGGGAGCGATGAACACCGGGGAGCTGTTTTTT

v_gene: TRBV7-2
j_gene: TRBJ2-1
abundance: NA
d_gene: TRBD2
CDR3aa: CASSLGGTSGRNEQFF
CDR3nt: TGTGCCAGCAGCTTAGGAGGTACTAGCGGAAGGAATGAGCAGTTCTTC

v_gene: TRBV6-5
j_gene: TRBJ1-6
abundance: few
d_gene: TRBD1
CDR3aa: CASSDRVYNSPLHF
CDR3nt: TGTGCCAGCAGCGACAGGGTCTATAATTCACCCCTCCACTTT

v_gene: TRBV5-6
j_gene: TRBJ2-1
abundance: NA
d_gene: TRBD2
CDR3aa: CASSFARGGFYNEQFF
CDR3nt: TGTGCCAGCAGCTTCGCACGGGGGGGTTTCTACAATGAGCAGTTCTTC

v_gene: TRBV3-1
j_gene: TRBJ2-3
abundance: NA
d_gene: NA
CDR3aa: CASSQGPSTDTQYF
CDR3nt: TGTGCCAGCAGCCAAGGGCCTTCCACAGATACGCAGTATTTT

v_gene: TRBV5-6
j_gene: TRBJ1-1
abundance: NA
d_gene: NA
CDR3aa: CASSLMIQVLNTEAFF
CDR3nt: TGTGCCAGCAGCTTGATGATCCAGGTGCTGAACACTGAAGCTTTCTTT

v_gene: TRBV28
j_gene: TRBJ2-5
abundance: NA
d_gene: NA
CDR3aa: CASSGDLRGQETQYF
CDR3nt: TGTGCCAGCAGTGGGGACCTCCGGGGCCAAGAGACCCAGTACTTC

v_gene: TRBV11-1
j_gene: TRBJ2-1
abundance: few
d_gene: NA
CDR3aa: CASSLAGGNGEQFF
CDR3nt: TGTGCCAGCAGCTTAGCGGGGGGCAACGGGGAGCAGTTCTTC

v_gene: TRBV11-3
j_gene: TRBJ1-2
abundance: NA
d_gene: NA
CDR3aa: CASSHPGRGEDGYTF
CDR3nt: TGTGCCAGCAGCCACCCAGGCAGGGGCGAGGATGGCTACACCTTC

v_gene: TRBV29-1
j_gene: TRBJ2-1
abundance: few
d_gene: NA
CDR3aa: CSVVSPSSYNEQFF
CDR3nt: TGCAGCGTTGTTTCCCCGAGCTCCTACAATGAGCAGTTCTTC

v_gene: TRBV20-1
j_gene: TRBJ2-7
abundance: NA
d_gene: NA
CDR3aa: CSATTGNEQYF
CDR3nt: TGCAGTGCCACGACTGGGAACGAGCAGTACTTC

v_gene: TRBV27
j_gene: TRBJ1-1
abundance: few
d_gene: NA
CDR3aa: CASVSREAEAFF
CDR3nt: TGTGCCAGCGTGTCCCGGGAGGCTGAAGCTTTCTTT

v_gene: TRBV6-5
j_gene: TRBJ2-7
abundance: NA
d_gene: TRBD2
CDR3aa: CASSYYGEGEQYF
CDR3nt: TGTGCCAGCAGTTACTACGGGGAGGGCGAGCAGTACTTC

v_gene: TRBV6-2/TRBV6-3
j_gene: TRBJ2-7
abundance: once
d_gene: TRBD1
CDR3aa: CASSRQGREQYF
CDR3nt: TGTGCCAGCAGCCGACAGGGTCGCGAGCAGTACTTC

v_gene: TRBV29-1
j_gene: TRBJ2-2
abundance: NA
d_gene: NA
CDR3aa: CSVEDQGTTGELFF
CDR3nt: TGCAGCGTTGAAGATCAGGGTACGACCGGGGAGCTGTTTTTT

v_gene: TRBV7-3
j_gene: TRBJ1-1
abundance: NA
d_gene: NA
CDR3aa: CASSFTKLPGLGMNTEAFF
CDR3nt: TGTGCCAGCAGCTTTACTAAACTCCCGGGCTTGGGGATGAACACTGAAGCTTTCTTT

v_gene: TRBV7-9
j_gene: TRBJ2-2
abundance: NA
d_gene: NA
CDR3aa: CASSLLTDTGELFF
CDR3nt: TGTGCCAGCAGCCTCCTGACAGACACCGGGGAGCTGTTTTTT

v_gene: TRBV27
j_gene: TRBJ2-7
abundance: NA
d_gene: TRBD2
CDR3aa: CASSSRTSGAIYEQYF
CDR3nt: TGTGCCAGCAGTTCCCGGACTAGCGGGGCCATCTACGAGCAGTACTTC

v_gene: TRBV6-1
j_gene: TRBJ2-1
abundance: few
d_gene: TRBD2
CDR3aa: CASSALAGGINEQFF
CDR3nt: TGTGCCAGCAGTGCACTAGCGGGGGGGATAAATGAGCAGTTCTTC

v_gene: TRBV3-1
j_gene: TRBJ2-2
abundance: NA
d_gene: TRBD1
CDR3aa: CASSQDQRTGGTGELFF
CDR3nt: TGTGCCAGCAGCCAAGATCAAAGGACAGGGGGCACCGGGGAGCTGTTTTTT

v_gene: TRBV7-8
j_gene: TRBJ1-5
abundance: NA
d_gene: NA
CDR3aa: CASSLAYRIDQPQHF
CDR3nt: TGTGCCAGCAGCTTAGCGTACAGAATAGATCAGCCCCAGCATTTT

v_gene: TRBV7-8
j_gene: TRBJ2-7
abundance: NA
d_gene: NA
CDR3aa: CASSRGTAPYEQYF
CDR3nt: TGTGCCAGCAGCCGCGGGACAGCTCCCTACGAGCAGTACTTC

v_gene: TRBV28
j_gene: TRBJ2-5
abundance: NA
d_gene: TRBD2
CDR3aa: CASSQIAGSQETQYF
CDR3nt: TGTGCCAGCAGTCAGATAGCGGGGAGCCAAGAGACCCAGTACTTC

v_gene: TRBV4-3
j_gene: TRBJ1-6
abundance: few
d_gene: TRBD1
CDR3aa: CASSQDTGDANSPLHF
CDR3nt: TGCGCCAGCAGCCAAGATACAGGGGATGCTAATTCACCCCTCCACTTT

v_gene: TRBV28
j_gene: TRBJ1-1
abundance: NA
d_gene: TRBD1
CDR3aa: CASSPPGQEAFF
CDR3nt: TGTGCCAGCAGTCCGCCGGGACAGGAAGCTTTCTTT

v_gene: TRBV29-1
j_gene: TRBJ1-4
abundance: NA
d_gene: NA
CDR3aa: CSVGGKREKLFF
CDR3nt: TGCAGCGTTGGGGGTAAACGGGAAAAACTGTTTTTT

v_gene: TRBV29-1
j_gene: TRBJ1-5
abundance: NA
d_gene: TRBD1
CDR3aa: CSIETGEGQPQHF
CDR3nt: TGCAGCATCGAAACAGGGGAGGGACAGCCCCAGCATTTT

v_gene: TRBV10-3
j_gene: TRBJ1-5
abundance: few
d_gene: NA
CDR3aa: CAISAYTGGGQPQHF
CDR3nt: TGTGCCATCAGTGCCTATACGGGGGGAGGTCAGCCCCAGCATTTT

v_gene: TRBV18
j_gene: TRBJ1-2
abundance: NA
d_gene: NA
CDR3aa: CASSPPDRVYGYTF
CDR3nt: TGTGCCAGCTCACCACCTGACAGAGTCTATGGCTACACCTTC

v_gene: TRBV5-1
j_gene: TRBJ2-3
abundance: NA
d_gene: NA
CDR3aa: CASSFGSPGDTQYF
CDR3nt: TGCGCCAGCAGCTTCGGTAGCCCTGGAGATACGCAGTATTTT

v_gene: TRBV5-1
j_gene: TRBJ2-5
abundance: NA
d_gene: NA
CDR3aa: CASRPRAAQTQYF
CDR3nt: TGCGCCAGCAGGCCTAGGGCTGCTCAGACCCAGTACTTC

v_gene: TRBV11-3
j_gene: TRBJ2-3
abundance: NA
d_gene: TRBD2
CDR3aa: CASSTSGRAADTQYF
CDR3nt: TGTGCCAGCAGCACCAGCGGGAGGGCCGCAGATACGCAGTATTTT

v_gene: TRBV10-3
j_gene: TRBJ2-7
abundance: NA
d_gene: TRBD1
CDR3aa: CAISPTGFADEQYF
CDR3nt: TGTGCCATCAGTCCGACAGGGTTTGCCGACGAGCAGTACTTC

v_gene: TRBV28
j_gene: TRBJ2-3
abundance: few
d_gene: NA
CDR3aa: CASSLGIFTDTQYF
CDR3nt: TGTGCCAGCAGTTTAGGTATTTTCACAGATACGCAGTATTTT

v_gene: TRBV14
j_gene: TRBJ1-5
abundance: few
d_gene: TRBD1
CDR3aa: CASSQRNRVRGQGQPQHF
CDR3nt: TGTGCCAGCAGCCAACGTAATCGGGTCAGGGGGCAGGGACAGCCCCAGCATTTT

v_gene: TRBV28
j_gene: TRBJ1-5
abundance: few
d_gene: TRBD1
CDR3aa: CASSLRTGPQPQHF
CDR3nt: TGTGCCAGCAGTTTAAGGACAGGGCCTCAGCCCCAGCATTTT

v_gene: TRBV6-6
j_gene: TRBJ2-2
abundance: NA
d_gene: TRBD1
CDR3aa: CASSSRTPWGQGNTGELFF
CDR3nt: TGTGCCAGCAGCTCACGTACTCCATGGGGACAGGGGAACACCGGGGAGCTGTTTTTT

v_gene: TRBV6-6
j_gene: TRBJ1-6
abundance: few
d_gene: NA
CDR3aa: CASSPRQVYSPLHF
CDR3nt: TGTGCCAGCAGTCCCCGACAGGTGTATTCACCCCTCCACTTT

v_gene: TRBV29-1
j_gene: TRBJ2-7
abundance: NA
d_gene: TRBD1
CDR3aa: CSVRQGPKNEQYF
CDR3nt: TGCAGCGTAAGACAGGGCCCAAAAAACGAGCAGTACTTC

v_gene: TRBV29-1
j_gene: TRBJ2-7
abundance: many
d_gene: NA
CDR3aa: CSVGSSYEQYF
CDR3nt: TGCAGCGTTGGGAGTTCCTACGAGCAGTACTTC

v_gene: TRBV29-1
j_gene: TRBJ2-3
abundance: few
d_gene: NA
CDR3aa: CSVLPPGDTQYF
CDR3nt: TGCAGCGTTCTCCCCCCTGGTGATACGCAGTATTTT

v_gene: TRBV6-2/TRBV6-3
j_gene: TRBJ1-4
abundance: few
d_gene: NA
CDR3aa: CASSYSGRGEKLFF
CDR3nt: TGTGCCAGCAGTTACTCGGGACGGGGTGAAAAACTGTTTTTT

v_gene: TRBV5-4
j_gene: TRBJ2-1
abundance: few
d_gene: NA
CDR3aa: CASSLGGRKDNEQFF
CDR3nt: TGTGCCAGCAGCCTCGGGGGACGGAAAGACAATGAGCAGTTCTTC